The present T cell receptor beta chain was sequenced within a study of blood T cell repertoires in COVID-19. Study details: Sample material is recorded as cDNA or gDNA derived from T cells, B-cell-depleted T cells, or PBMCs.

This clone was seen only a few times. In the authors' workflow: Quantification of nucleated cells was approximated via reference gene primer amplification. Some clones are missing from TCRdb's copy, which holds only in-frame ones; the method was immunoSEQ multiplex PCR. V and J calls and clone size follow that table, whereas D and trimming were derived from the DNA. The table includes some 200,000 clones, around four fifths detected once. The V gene's germline CDR1 is GTSNPN and CDR2 SVGIG (reference sequence). The length of the CDR3 is 12 residues. V lost 5 bases and J lost 12, with 17 bases in between.

Source material: peripheral blood. This receptor was obtained from a woman over 75 with active or convalescent COVID-19. This chain joins TRBV30 and TRBJ2-1; D may be TRBD2 (5 bases). CDR3 bases: TGTGCCTGGGTTGGAGGCGCCGGAGGGCAGTTCTTC. This gives the protein CAWVGGAGGQFF.